This entry is about one T cell receptor beta chain. Antigen unknown. The entry originates in a study of cytomegalovirus exposure and HLA in healthy donors. Overall study findings and caveats: Most TCR sequences proved rare, with some public TCRs found in many donors.

It was with 60 Vbeta and 13 Jbeta primers that the PCR ran. TCRdb's table, derived via immunoSEQ multiplex PCR, lists solely in-frame clones and lacks some. The table records 130,000 or so clones, around 84% of them present only once. CDR1 is SNHLY and CDR2 is FYNNEI in the germline V gene. Trimming pared 7 bases from V and 4 bases from J, leaving 10 bases between. The CDR3 is 12 amino acids. Sequenced sample: PBMCs. This TCR was recovered from a woman younger than 30 in good health and CMV-seropositive. V usage is TRBV2 and J usage is TRBJ1-2; D unresolved. The CDR3 bases are TGTGCCAGCATTGCAGAGGGCTATGGCTACACCTTC. As protein: CASIAEGYGYTF.